This passage covers 13 T cell receptor beta chains from one sample sequenced in a study of CD8 T cells in Susac syndrome. Random hexamers were used to reverse transcribe an amount of roughly 0.45 to 1 ug RNA. TCRdb reanalysed the immunoSEQ multiplex PCR reads using MiXCR and keeps one entry per CDR3 protein. The sample includes 200,000 to 300,000 distinct CDR3 sequences, almost 97% of them seen just once. Specimen: CD4+ T cells from PBMCs. The receptors were sampled from a human donor with Susac syndrome.

CDR3 DNA: TGCAGTGCTAGAGGCAAGACAGGGAACTATGGCTACACCTTC. Translating gives CSARGKTGNYGYTF. This rearrangement joins TRBV20-1 to TRBJ1-2; 7 bases fit TRBD1. With 1 base clipped from V and 2 bases from J, the junction kept 4 bases outside the gene matches. The CDR3 consists of 14 residues. In germline, CDR1 is DFQATT, CDR2 SNEGSKA (reference sequence).

The chain uses TRBV29-1 and TRBJ1-1; D gene ambiguous. The CDR3 extends over 12 amino acids. Trimming stripped 4 bases from V and 4 bases from J, with 10 bases between. Germline V gives CDR1 SQVTM, CDR2 ANQGSEA. The CDR3 bases are TGCAGCGTTGCCCCACGGATCACTGAAGCTTTCTTT. It is translated as CSVAPRITEAFF.

V is TRBV4-2 and J is TRBJ1-2; the match to TRBD1 covers 7 bases. Germline assignment: CDR1 LGHNA and CDR2 YNFKEQ. V lost 3 bases, J lost 2 bases, and 3 bases stayed unmatched. The CDR3 sequence is 14 residues long. The CDR3 sequence is CASSQDRRNYGYTF. The CDR3 nucleotides are TGTGCCAGCAGCCAGGACAGGCGGAACTATGGCTACACCTTC.

V and J are TRBV7-9 and TRBJ2-7, with TRBD2 matching 15 bases. CDR3 length: 18 amino acids. CDR1 and CDR2 (germline): SEHNR, FQNEAQ (reference sequence). The trim removed 1 base at V and 6 bases at J, leaving 10 bases unmatched. The CDR3 DNA follows: TGTGCCAGCAGCTTAGGCGGGACTAGCGGGAGGTTGGGAGTCGAGCAGTACTTC. Translating gives CASSLGGTSGRLGVEQYF.

V usage is TRBV30 and J usage is TRBJ1-2; 9 bases are shared with TRBD1. Trimming at V came to 3 bases and at J to 4 bases, leaving 9 bases not matched to a gene. The CDR3 loop spans 15 amino acids. Germline CDR1 and CDR2: GTSNPN and SVGIG (reference sequence). CDR3 amino acids: CAWSRDRVDGYGYTF. Written as DNA, the CDR3 is TGTGCCTGGAGCCGGGACAGGGTCGATGGCTATGGCTACACCTTC.

The chain couples TRBV6-2 or TRBV6-3 to TRBJ1-5; TRBD1 agrees at 8 bases. CDR1 MNHEY and CDR2 SVGEGT come from the germline V gene. The J segment lost 7 bases and the V segment lost 0 bases, leaving 8 bases of the junction unmatched. This CDR3 spans 16 amino acids. The chain's CDR3 is CASSYSSRTGQQPQHF. The CDR3 region has the DNA TGTGCCAGCAGTTACTCCTCACGGACAGGGCAGCAGCCCCAGCATTTT.

V and J are TRBV29-1 and TRBJ2-5; 7 bases fit TRBD1. V trimming: 4 bases; J trimming: 4 bases; junction bases outside the gene matches: 3. Germline CDR1 SQVTM, CDR2 ANQGSEA. This CDR3 comprises 12 residues. The chain's CDR3 is CSVGEGAETQYF. In nucleotides, the CDR3 is TGCAGCGTTGGTGAGGGGGCAGAGACCCAGTACTTC.

The chain uses TRBV4-2 and TRBJ2-1, with TRBD2 matching 7 bases. Germline CDR1 is LGHNA and CDR2 is YNFKEQ. The CDR3 runs 12 residues. V lost 11 bases to trimming and J lost 4 bases; unmatched junction nucleotides: 5. In DNA form, the CDR3 reads TGTGCCGCGGGCGGGGGATACAATGAGCAGTTCTTC. This gives the protein CAAGGGYNEQFF.

J is TRBJ2-5 and V is TRBV3-1; no definite D call. The V end lost 4 bases, the J end lost 5 bases, and 11 bases lay between the germline ends. The germline gives CDR1 LGHDT, CDR2 YNNKEL (reference sequence). The CDR3 spans 13 residues. The CDR3 sequence is CASSLRLVETQYF. CDR3 in DNA: TGTGCCAGCAGCCTGCGGCTGGTTGAGACCCAGTACTTC.

The V and J genes are TRBV2 and TRBJ2-7, with 9 bases that match TRBD1. Germline CDR1 SNHLY, CDR2 FYNNEI. The CDR3 has 13 amino acids. V lost 4 bases and J lost 4; bases outside the gene matches: 2. The CDR3 sequence is CASSGDRVYEQYF. In nucleotides, the CDR3 is TGTGCCAGCAGTGGGGACAGGGTGTACGAGCAGTACTTC.

V and J are TRBV5-1 and TRBJ2-5; 9 nucleotides align to TRBD1. The V gene's germline CDR1 is SGHRS and CDR2 YFSETQ. V shed 0 bases, J shed 4 bases, and the junction held 4 bases outside the gene matches. The CDR3 contains 15 residues. The CDR3 bases are TGCGCCAGCAGCTTGGGGGACAGGGATCCAGAGACCCAGTACTTC. This gives the protein CASSLGDRDPETQYF. The variable domain in full, with the rest retrieved from reference TRBV5-1 and TRBJ2-5, is KAGVTQTPRYLIKTRGQQVTLSCSPISGHRSVSWYQQTPGQGLQFLFEYFSETQRNKGNFPGRFSGRQFSNSRSEMNVSTLELGDSALYLCASSLGDRDPETQYFGPGTRLLVL.

The J gene is TRBJ1-5, the V gene TRBV4-2, with D maybe TRBD1 (5 bases). V lost 3 bases and J lost 0, with 9 bases in between. The CDR3 has 15 residues. In germline, CDR1 is LGHNA, CDR2 YNFKEQ. The CDR3 region has the DNA TGTGCCAGCAGCCATAAACAGGATAGCAATCAGCCCCAGCATTTT. This sequence encodes CASSHKQDSNQPQHF.

V is TRBV20-1 and J is TRBJ2-7; TRBD2 matches 9 bases. The J segment lost 6 bases and the V segment lost 2 bases, leaving 8 bases of the junction unmatched. This CDR3 is built from 14 residues. Germline CDR1 reads DFQATT; CDR2 reads SNEGSKA (reference sequence). The CDR3 spells CSARKIAGDLEQYF. In DNA form, the CDR3 reads TGCAGTGCTAGAAAAATAGCGGGAGATCTCGAGCAGTACTTC.